Following are 25 T cell receptor beta chains from one sample sequenced in a study of response to subunit inactivated influenza vaccine. TCRdb redid the calling of the RT-PCR reads with MiXCR, one entry per CDR3 protein. The table lists more than 250,000 distinct CDR3 sequences, 21% of them singletons. Sample: PBMCs from blood, taken around 22 months after vaccination. The origin of the receptors is a man between 50 and 69 years old who received an inactivated influenza vaccine.

The sample holds a few counts of this clonotype. The J gene is TRBJ1-6, the V gene TRBV28, with D unclear. With 3 bases removed from V and 8 bases from J, the gap between germline ends came to 17 bases. Germline CDR1 and CDR2: MDHEN and SYDVKM. The CDR3 spans 16 residues. The CDR3 sequence is CASSLPGRLLYSPLHF. DNA for the CDR3: TGTGCCAGCAGTTTGCCCGGACGGTTACTATATTCACCCCTCCACTTT.

Many counts were recorded for this clonotype. V gene TRBV7-6 combines with J gene TRBJ1-5; 7 bases line up with TRBD1. The CDR3 is 14 amino acids. Germline CDR1 is SGHVS and CDR2 is FNYEAQ. Trimming took 3 bases from V and 6 from J; bases not matched to a gene: 5. The CDR3 sequence: CASSLTGYGQPQHF. In DNA, the CDR3 is TGTGCCAGCAGCTTGACAGGGTACGGTCAGCCCCAGCATTTT.

This clonotype appeared many times. The chain uses TRBV4-2 and TRBJ1-5; the D gene is possibly TRBD1 (5 bases). The CDR3 is 14 residues long. V dropped 0 bases and J dropped 5 bases, with 8 bases sitting between them. Germline CDR1 and CDR2: LGHNA and YNFKEQ. This CDR3 reads CASSQDGADQPQHF. The CDR3 DNA reads TGTGCCAGCAGCCAAGATGGGGCGGATCAGCCCCAGCATTTT.

This clonotype has a count of ten or more. The chain uses TRBV6-5 and TRBJ1-5; D is undetermined. The CDR3 totals 18 residues. Looked up from germline, CDR1 is MNHEY and CDR2 is SVGAGI. V lost 1 base, J lost 0 bases, and 16 bases lay in between. In DNA form, the CDR3 reads TGTGCCAGCAGTTACTTCACCTCGAGCCGCCATAGCAATCAGCCCCAGCATTTT. Protein product: CASSYFTSSRHSNQPQHF.

This clonotype was counted many times. V and J are TRBV5-1 and TRBJ1-1; no clear D. The CDR3 has 13 amino acids. CDR1 SGHRS and CDR2 YFSETQ come from the germline V gene. Trimming removed 2 bases from V and 0 bases from J, with 5 bases in between. In DNA, the CDR3 is TGCGCCAGCAGCTTCCAGGTGAACACTGAAGCTTTCTTT. It codes for CASSFQVNTEAFF.

This clonotype has just a few counts. This chain joins TRBV6-2 or TRBV6-3 and TRBJ1-1, with no clear D. The V gene lost 2 bases and the J gene lost 7 bases, with 8 bases spanning the gap. CDR1 MNHEY and CDR2 SVGEGT come from the germline V gene. The CDR3 runs to 12 residues. CDR3 loop: CASSYAGLEAFF. The DNA of the CDR3 is TGTGCCAGCAGTTACGCGGGCCTTGAAGCTTTCTTT.

The chain employs TRBV20-1 and TRBJ1-1, with no clear D. With 0 bases removed from V and 5 bases from J, the gap between germline ends came to 7 bases. This CDR3 is built from 12 residues. Germline CDR1 is DFQATT and CDR2 is SNEGSKA (reference sequence). The chain's CDR3 is CSARDLWTEAFF. CDR3 in DNA: TGCAGTGCTAGAGATTTGTGGACTGAAGCTTTCTTT.

This clonotype was picked up a small number of times. The rearrangement uses TRBV28 and TRBJ1-1, with 8 bases that match TRBD1. The CDR3 spans 16 residues. Germline V gives CDR1 MDHEN, CDR2 SYDVKM. The ends lost 3 bases at V and 5 bases at J; junction bases unmatched: 11. The DNA for the CDR3 is TGTGCCAGCAGTTTCGGCCAGGGGGCGCTTTGGACTGAAGCTTTCTTT. Translation gives CASSFGQGALWTEAFF.

This clonotype was seen a handful of times. J is TRBJ2-3 and V is TRBV14; 11 bases agree with TRBD2. The CDR3 has 16 residues. With V trimmed by 1 base and J by 5 bases, 5 bases remained unmatched. Germline V gene data show CDR1 as SGHDN and CDR2 as FVKESK. CDR3 nucleotide sequence: TGTGCCAGCAGCCAAGTATTAGCGGGAGGGGTAGATACGCAGTATTTT. This translates into CASSQVLAGGVDTQYF.

This clonotype was observed a handful of times. The chain employs TRBV15 and TRBJ2-2, with 11 bases aligning to TRBD1. Germline V lookup: CDR1 LNHNV, CDR2 YYDKDF (reference sequence). The CDR3 has 15 residues. The ends lost 9 bases at V and 2 bases at J; junction bases unmatched: 5. CDR3 sequence reads: CATSGTGGNTGELFF. In DNA form, the CDR3 reads TGTGCCACTTCCGGGACAGGGGGTAACACCGGGGAGCTGTTTTTT.

This clonotype showed up just a few times. The chain recombines TRBV7-9 with TRBJ2-3, with 8 bases aligning to TRBD2. The CDR3 is made up of 16 amino acids. Trimming took 5 bases from V and 2 from J; bases not matched to a gene: 9. Germline V gene lookup returns CDR1 SEHNR and CDR2 FQNEAQ (reference sequence). CDR3 residues: CASSPFQAGDTDTQYF. The CDR3 region has the DNA TGTGCCAGCAGCCCCTTTCAAGCGGGGGACACAGATACGCAGTATTTT.

This clonotype has more than one count but fewer than ten. The chain recombines TRBV10-3 with TRBJ1-1; D gene uncertain. Trimming shortened V by 0 bases and J by 0 bases, and 14 bases separated the two germline ends. The CDR3 is made up of 17 amino acids. The germline V gene has CDR1 ENHRY and CDR2 SYGVKD. CDR3 loop: CAISESDRRLMNTEAFF. CDR3 nucleotide sequence: TGTGCCATCAGTGAGTCTGACCGCCGACTAATGAACACTGAAGCTTTCTTT.

The rearrangement joins TRBV12-3 or TRBV12-4 to TRBJ1-2, with 9 bases that match TRBD1. Trimming cost V 6 bases and J 6 bases; bases outside gene matches: 11. The CDR3 loop spans 15 amino acids. The CDR3 spells CASSPRGRQGDGYTF. The CDR3 region has the DNA TGTGCCAGCAGCCCGAGAGGTCGACAGGGGGATGGCTACACCTTC.

The chain has TRBV12-3 or TRBV12-4 and TRBJ2-4, with 7 bases lining up with TRBD2. The CDR3 extends over 12 amino acids. The V and J ends lost 0 bases and 12 bases, in that order; junction bases with no gene match: 2. CDR3 amino acids: CASSLAGGPQYF. DNA of the CDR3: TGTGCCAGCAGTTTAGCGGGAGGGCCTCAGTACTTC.

The V gene is TRBV12-3 or TRBV12-4, the J gene TRBJ2-1, with 7 nucleotides matching TRBD1. The length of the CDR3 is 14 residues. The J segment lost 1 base and the V segment lost 7 bases, leaving 4 bases of the junction unmatched. The CDR3 coding sequence is TGTGCCAGCAAACCGACAGGGTCCTACAATGAGCAGTTCTTC. Translating gives CASKPTGSYNEQFF.

V is TRBV10-2 and J is TRBJ2-3; D is possibly TRBD2 (5 bases). Germline CDR1 reads WSHSY; CDR2 reads SAAADI. CDR3 size: 15 residues. V dropped 3 bases and J dropped 0 bases, with 10 bases sitting between them. Written as DNA, the CDR3 is TGCGCCAGCAGTGAAGAGGGCTCTAGCACAGATACGCAGTATTTT. Translated: CASSEEGSSTDTQYF.

Concerning this clonotype: A junction boundary mismatches the germline segment, possibly from a read error. The V gene is TRBV20-1, the J gene TRBJ2-3; possible D gene TRBD2, 6 bases. The CDR3 spans 13 residues. CDR1 is DFQATT, CDR2 SNEGSKA, per germline (reference sequence). CDR3 coding DNA: TGCAGTGTACGAACTGGGGGGATAGATGCGCAGTATTTT. As protein: CSVRTGGIDAQYF.

The chain is built from TRBV6-5 and TRBJ2-5; D gene uncertain. Germline CDR1 is MNHEY and CDR2 is SVGAGI. This CDR3 has 13 amino acids. V lost 1 base and J lost 5, with 8 bases in between. The CDR3, as DNA: TGTGCCAGCAGTTACTTTAACGGCGAGACCCAGTACTTC. Translation: CASSYFNGETQYF.

The rearrangement joins TRBV28 to TRBJ2-3, with 13 bases that match TRBD2. V trimming: 3 bases; J trimming: 2 bases; junction bases outside the gene matches: 5. Germline CDR1 is MDHEN and CDR2 is SYDVKM. The CDR3 is 17 residues long. For the CDR3, the DNA is TGTGCCAGCAGTTTGTGGACTAGCGGGGGAAACACAGATACGCAGTATTTT. This codes for CASSLWTSGGNTDTQYF.

The chain has TRBV20-1 and TRBJ2-1; no firm D call. The CDR3 totals 12 residues. The ends were cut back, 1 base at V and 8 bases at J, with 9 bases in the middle. CDR1 is DFQATT and CDR2 is SNEGSKA in the germline V gene (reference sequence). The CDR3: CSARASSDEQFF. The CDR3, as DNA: TGCAGTGCTAGAGCTTCTTCCGATGAGCAGTTCTTC.

The chain employs TRBV7-8 and TRBJ2-1, with no clear D. Germline CDR1 SGHVS, CDR2 FQNEAQ. The V end lost 1 base, the J end lost 6 bases, and 7 bases lay between the germline ends. The CDR3 totals 13 residues. This chain's CDR3 is CASSLGAFNEQFF. As DNA, the CDR3 is TGTGCCAGCAGCTTAGGGGCGTTCAATGAGCAGTTCTTC. Variable domain in full (rest from reference TRBV7-8 and TRBJ2-1): GAGVSQSPRYKVAKRGQDVALRCDPISGHVSLFWYQQALGQGPEFLTYFQNEAQLDKSGLPSDRFFAERPEGSVSTLKIQRTQQEDSAVYLCASSLGAFNEQFFGPGTRLTVL.

The J gene is TRBJ2-3, the V gene TRBV11-2; D unresolved. Deletions cut 0 bases from V and 5 bases from J, with 12 bases between. CDR3 length equals 15 residues. CDR1 is SGHAT, CDR2 FQNNGV, per germline. CDR3 sequence: CASSLEGAGGDTQYF. The CDR3 coding sequence is TGTGCCAGCAGCTTAGAGGGTGCAGGCGGAGATACGCAGTATTTT.

The gene calls are TRBV6-2 or TRBV6-3 and TRBJ1-3; D not resolved. V shed 0 bases and J shed 4 bases, with 22 bases lying between them. Per germline, CDR1 MNHEY and CDR2 SVGEGT. The CDR3 loop spans 19 amino acids. In DNA form, the CDR3 reads TGTGCCAGCAGTTACTCGCGGAGGGATAGGAGAATTTCCGGAAACACCATATATTTT. Translated: CASSYSRRDRRISGNTIYF.

This clonotype showed up many times. This chain links TRBV3-1 with TRBJ2-1, with 8 bases fitting TRBD2. In germline, CDR1 is LGHDT, CDR2 YNNKEL (reference sequence). V shed 2 bases and J 6 bases; nucleotides not matched to a gene: 6. The CDR3 is 15 residues long. CDR3 sequence reads: CASSQIGLAGNEQFF. CDR3 DNA: TGTGCCAGCAGCCAAATTGGTCTAGCGGGCAATGAGCAGTTCTTC.

The rearrangement joins TRBV7-9 to TRBJ2-1; D is perhaps TRBD2 (6 bases). Germline lookup yields CDR1 SEHNR and CDR2 FQNEAQ (reference sequence). The CDR3 is 12 residues long. V dropped 10 bases and J dropped 5 bases, with 12 bases sitting between them. The CDR3 spells CAISGHNNEQFF. Here the CDR3 DNA reads TGTGCCATTAGCGGCCATAACAATGAGCAGTTCTTC.